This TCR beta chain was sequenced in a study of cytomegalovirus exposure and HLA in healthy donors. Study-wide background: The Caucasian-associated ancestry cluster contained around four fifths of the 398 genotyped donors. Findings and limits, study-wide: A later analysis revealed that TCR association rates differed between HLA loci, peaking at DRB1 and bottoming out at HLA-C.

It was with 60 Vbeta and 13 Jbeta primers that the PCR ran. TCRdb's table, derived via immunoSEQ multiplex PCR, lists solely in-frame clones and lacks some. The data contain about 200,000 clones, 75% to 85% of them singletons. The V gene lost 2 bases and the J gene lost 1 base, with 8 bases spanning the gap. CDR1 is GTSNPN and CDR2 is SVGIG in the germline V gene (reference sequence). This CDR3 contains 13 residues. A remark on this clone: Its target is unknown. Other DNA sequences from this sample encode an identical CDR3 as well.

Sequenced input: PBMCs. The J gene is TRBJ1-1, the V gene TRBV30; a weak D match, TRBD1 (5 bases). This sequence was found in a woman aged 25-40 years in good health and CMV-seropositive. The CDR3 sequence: CAWSRGGNTEAFF. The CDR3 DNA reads TGTGCCTGGAGTCGGGGGGGGAACACTGAAGCTTTCTTT.